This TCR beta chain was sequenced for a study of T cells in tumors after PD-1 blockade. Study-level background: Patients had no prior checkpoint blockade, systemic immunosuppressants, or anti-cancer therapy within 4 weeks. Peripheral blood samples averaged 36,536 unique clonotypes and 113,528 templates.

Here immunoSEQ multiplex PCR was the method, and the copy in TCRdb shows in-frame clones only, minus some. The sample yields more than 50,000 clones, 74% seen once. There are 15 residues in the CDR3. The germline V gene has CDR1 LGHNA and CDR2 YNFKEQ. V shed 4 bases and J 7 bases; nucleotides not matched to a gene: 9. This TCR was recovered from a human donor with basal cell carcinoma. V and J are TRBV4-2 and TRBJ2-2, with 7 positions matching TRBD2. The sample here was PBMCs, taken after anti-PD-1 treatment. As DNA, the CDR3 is TGTGCCAGCAGCCGGACGCGGGGGTACGGCGGGGAGCTGTTTTTT. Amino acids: CASSRTRGYGGELFF.